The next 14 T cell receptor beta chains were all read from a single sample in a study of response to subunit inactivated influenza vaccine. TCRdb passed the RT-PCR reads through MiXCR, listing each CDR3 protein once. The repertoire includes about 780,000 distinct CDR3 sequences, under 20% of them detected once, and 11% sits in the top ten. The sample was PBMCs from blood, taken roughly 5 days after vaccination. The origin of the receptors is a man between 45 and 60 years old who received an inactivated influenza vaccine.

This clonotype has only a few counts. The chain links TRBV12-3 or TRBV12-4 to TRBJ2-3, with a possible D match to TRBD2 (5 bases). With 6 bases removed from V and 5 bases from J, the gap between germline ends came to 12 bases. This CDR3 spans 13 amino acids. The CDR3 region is CASRELVLDTQYF. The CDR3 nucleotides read TGTGCCAGCAGAGAACTAGTCTTAGATACGCAGTATTTT.

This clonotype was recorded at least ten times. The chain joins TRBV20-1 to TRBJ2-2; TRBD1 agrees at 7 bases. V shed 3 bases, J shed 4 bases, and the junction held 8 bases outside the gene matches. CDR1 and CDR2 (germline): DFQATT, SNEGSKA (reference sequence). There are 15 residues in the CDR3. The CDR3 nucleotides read TGCAGTGCTAGCAGACAGGGTTCTATCACCGGGGAGCTGTTTTTT. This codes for CSASRQGSITGELFF.

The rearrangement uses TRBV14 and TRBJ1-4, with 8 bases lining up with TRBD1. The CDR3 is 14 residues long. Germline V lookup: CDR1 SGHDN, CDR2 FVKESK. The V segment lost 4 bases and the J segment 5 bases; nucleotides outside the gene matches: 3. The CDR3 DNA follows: TGTGCCAGCAGCCTCCGGGACAGGAATGAAAAACTGTTTTTT. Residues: CASSLRDRNEKLFF.

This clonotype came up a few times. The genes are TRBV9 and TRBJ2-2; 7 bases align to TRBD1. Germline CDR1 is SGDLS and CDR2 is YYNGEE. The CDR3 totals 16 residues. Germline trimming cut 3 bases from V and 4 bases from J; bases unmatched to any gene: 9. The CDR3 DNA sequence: TGTGCCAGCAGCGCCCGACAGGGTGGTGGCACCGGGGAGCTGTTTTTT. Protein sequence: CASSARQGGGTGELFF.

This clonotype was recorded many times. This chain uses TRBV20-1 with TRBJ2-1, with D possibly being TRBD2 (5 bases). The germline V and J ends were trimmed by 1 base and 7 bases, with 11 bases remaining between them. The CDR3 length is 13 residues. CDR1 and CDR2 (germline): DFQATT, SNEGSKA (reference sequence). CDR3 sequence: CSARGPSMNEQFF. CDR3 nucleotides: TGCAGTGCTAGAGGTCCTAGCATGAATGAGCAGTTCTTC.

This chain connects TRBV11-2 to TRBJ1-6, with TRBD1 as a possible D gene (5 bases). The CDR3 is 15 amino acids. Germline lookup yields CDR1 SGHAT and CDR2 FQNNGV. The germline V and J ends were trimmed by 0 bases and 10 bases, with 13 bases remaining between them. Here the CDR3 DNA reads TGTGCCAGCAGCTTAGAAAGGGACCGAGCCTCACCCCTCCACTTT. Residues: CASSLERDRASPLHF.

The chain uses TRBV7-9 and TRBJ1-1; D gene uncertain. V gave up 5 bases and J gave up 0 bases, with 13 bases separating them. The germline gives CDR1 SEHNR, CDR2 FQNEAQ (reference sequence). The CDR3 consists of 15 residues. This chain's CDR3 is CASSPPGPLNTEAFF. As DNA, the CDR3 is TGTGCCAGCAGCCCCCCCGGGCCTCTGAACACTGAAGCTTTCTTT. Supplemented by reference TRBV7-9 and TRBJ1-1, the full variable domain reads DTGVSQNPRHKITKRGQNVTFRCDPISEHNRLYWYRQTLGQGPEFLTYFQNEAQLEKSRLLSDRFSAERPKGSFSTLEIQRTEQGDSAMYLCASSPPGPLNTEAFFGQGTRLTVV.

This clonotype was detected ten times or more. The chain's CDR3 is CASSLGFRETQYF. In DNA form, the CDR3 reads TGTGCCAGCAGCTTAGGATTTCGAGAGACCCAGTACTTC. This chain connects TRBV7-2 to TRBJ2-5; the D is unclear. The V gene's germline CDR1 is SGHTA and CDR2 FQGNSA. Trimming left V 1 base short and J 4 bases short, with 7 bases between. The CDR3 loop spans 13 amino acids. Based on the CDR3 plus reference TRBV7-2 and TRBJ2-5, the full variable domain is GAGVSQSPSNKVTEKGKDVELRCDPISGHTALYWYRQSLGQGLEFLIYFQGNSAPDKSGLPSDRFSAERTGGSVSTLTIQRTQQEDSAVYLCASSLGFRETQYFGPGTRLLVL.

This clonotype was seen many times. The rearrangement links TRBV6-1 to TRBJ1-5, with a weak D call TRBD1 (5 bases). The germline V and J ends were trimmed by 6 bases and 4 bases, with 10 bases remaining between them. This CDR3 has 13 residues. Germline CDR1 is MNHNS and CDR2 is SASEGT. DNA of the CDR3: TGTGCCAGCAGATCCAGGGTAAATCAGCCCCAGCATTTT. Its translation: CASRSRVNQPQHF.

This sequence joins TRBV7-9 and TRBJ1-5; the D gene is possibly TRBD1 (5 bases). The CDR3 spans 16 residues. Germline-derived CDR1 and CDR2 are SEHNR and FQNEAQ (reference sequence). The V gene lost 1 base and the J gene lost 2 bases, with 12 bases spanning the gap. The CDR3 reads CASSLGGEQGNQPQHF. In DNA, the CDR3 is TGTGCCAGCAGCTTAGGGGGGGAGCAGGGCAATCAGCCCCAGCATTTT.

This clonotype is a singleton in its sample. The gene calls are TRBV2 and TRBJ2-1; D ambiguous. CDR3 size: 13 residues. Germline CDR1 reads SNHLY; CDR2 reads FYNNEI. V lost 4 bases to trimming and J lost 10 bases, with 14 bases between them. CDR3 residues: CASSVLSLREQFF. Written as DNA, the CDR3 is TGTGCCAGCAGTGTCCTCTCGTTAAGGGAGCAGTTCTTC.

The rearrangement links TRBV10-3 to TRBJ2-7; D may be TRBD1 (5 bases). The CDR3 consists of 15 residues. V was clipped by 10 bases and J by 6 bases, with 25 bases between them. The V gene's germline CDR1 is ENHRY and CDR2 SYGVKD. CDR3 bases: TGTGCCACCCGAGTTGGGGCCCTCGAGGTAGGCGAGCAGTACTTC. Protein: CATRVGALEVGEQYF.

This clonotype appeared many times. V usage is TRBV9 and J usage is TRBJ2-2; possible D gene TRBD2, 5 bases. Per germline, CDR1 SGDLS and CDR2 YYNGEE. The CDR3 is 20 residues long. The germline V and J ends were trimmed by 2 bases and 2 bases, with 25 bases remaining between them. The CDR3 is CASSVGPPQRIRTNTGELFF. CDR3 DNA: TGTGCCAGCAGCGTGGGTCCCCCTCAGAGAATACGGACTAACACCGGGGAGCTGTTTTTT.

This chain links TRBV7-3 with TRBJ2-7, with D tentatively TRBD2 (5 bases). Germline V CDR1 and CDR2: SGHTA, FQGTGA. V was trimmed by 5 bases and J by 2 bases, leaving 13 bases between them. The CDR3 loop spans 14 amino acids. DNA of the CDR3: TGTGCCAGCAGCCCCGACTACGCTCCCTACGAGCAGTACTTC. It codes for CASSPDYAPYEQYF.